Presented here are 3 T cell receptor beta chains from one specimen sequenced in a study of radiotherapy plus CTLA-4 blockade in lung cancer. Some clones are missing from TCRdb's copy, which holds only in-frame ones; the method was immunoSEQ multiplex PCR. The data contain approximately 83,000 clones, more than 60% of them singletons. This specimen was peripheral blood, taken from a patient treated with radiotherapy plus ipilimumab. The receptor source for this set is a human donor with non-small cell lung cancer who had a partial response to radiotherapy plus ipilimumab. Some clones in this sample may be carry-over from other donors' samples.

This clone was observed a handful of times. The rearrangement uses TRBV6-6 and TRBJ2-6, with D perhaps TRBD2 (5 bases). CDR1 and CDR2 from the germline V gene are MNHNY and SVGAGI (reference sequence). The CDR3 is 15 residues long. The ends were cut back, 1 base at V and 4 bases at J, with 8 bases in the middle. The CDR3 DNA reads as TGTGCCAGCAGTTACTGGTCGGGGGGGGCCAACGTCCTGACTTTC. Translating gives CASSYWSGGANVLTF.

There are a few counts of this clone. V is TRBV5-6 and J is TRBJ1-6; unclear D gene. CDR1 and CDR2 from the germline V gene are SGHDT and YYEEEE. With 7 bases removed from V and 9 bases from J, the gap between germline ends came to 14 bases. The length of the CDR3 is 13 residues. The chain's CDR3 is CASVGHGSSPLHF. The CDR3 DNA is TGTGCCAGCGTGGGCCATGGGTCTTCACCCCTCCACTTT. Based on the CDR3 plus reference TRBV5-6 and TRBJ1-6, the full variable domain is DAGVTQSPTHLIKTRGQQVTLRCSPKSGHDTVSWYQQALGQGPQFIFQYYEEEERQRGNFPDRFSGHQFPNYSSELNVNALLLGDSALYLCASVGHGSSPLHFGNGTRLTVT.

The chain joins TRBV9 to TRBJ2-5; TRBD2 is a possible D gene (5 bases). Germline loops: CDR1 SGDLS, CDR2 YYNGEE. The CDR3 consists of 15 residues. V was pared by 0 bases and J by 0 bases, with 9 bases between. CDR3 loop: CASSVAEEDQETQYF. The CDR3 DNA sequence: TGTGCCAGCAGCGTAGCTGAGGAGGACCAAGAGACCCAGTACTTC.